Detailed here is one T cell receptor beta chain. The CDR3 totals 18 residues. Trimming removed 4 bases at V and 0 bases at J, with 20 bases between. Germline V CDR1 and CDR2: KGHDR, SFDVKD. This sample is part of a study of blood T cell repertoires in COVID-19. Study context: Material from acute and convalescent COVID-19 was sourced from the United States, Italy and Spain.

Seattle's enrolled individuals joined amid active infection and were then monitored longitudinally. The method was immunoSEQ multiplex PCR; TCRdb's version includes in-frame clones alone and lacks a portion of them. This table holds under 400,000 clones, approximately 90% found once. V gene TRBV24-1 combines with J gene TRBJ1-1; D not resolved. The sequence came from an older woman with COVID-19, enrolled during active disease. Material for sequencing was peripheral blood. CDR3 region: CATSDPPWWSGMNTEAFF. For the CDR3, the DNA is TGTGCCACCAGTGACCCACCATGGTGGAGTGGCATGAACACTGAAGCTTTCTTT.